This entry lists 15 T cell receptor beta chains sequenced from one sample in a study of T cell responses to AZD1222 COVID-19 vaccine. Assay: immunoSEQ multiplex PCR; the TCRdb copy retains only in-frame clones and omits some. The sample gives approximately 100,000 clones, under 95% of which show up once; around 1.2% is in the top ten. The sequences come from peripheral blood, collected on day 0 of AZD1222 vaccination. These receptors were obtained from an adult in good health.

This clone occurred many times. The chain has TRBV7-9 and TRBJ1-2, with D perhaps TRBD1 (5 bases). This CDR3 is built from 14 residues. V was trimmed by 7 bases and J by 3 bases, leaving 15 bases between them. Per the germline V gene, CDR1 is SEHNR and CDR2 is FQNEAQ (reference sequence). CDR3 bases: TGTGCCAGCATCCCGGTGGGGGTTCACTATGGCTACACCTTC. It translates to CASIPVGVHYGYTF.

The chain couples TRBV6-5 to TRBJ2-2, with 9 bases fitting TRBD1. This CDR3 contains 15 residues. CDR1 MNHEY and CDR2 SVGAGI come from the germline V gene. The V segment lost 6 bases and the J segment 7 bases; nucleotides outside the gene matches: 9. The CDR3 is CASSPQGAGVGELFF. CDR3 DNA: TGTGCCAGCAGCCCACAGGGGGCGGGAGTCGGGGAGCTGTTTTTT.

The chain employs TRBV6-5 and TRBJ1-2; 8 bases are shared with TRBD1. The length of the CDR3 is 13 residues. V trimming: 10 bases; J trimming: 0 bases; junction bases outside the gene matches: 4. Germline V gene data show CDR1 as MNHEY and CDR2 as SVGAGI. Here the CDR3 DNA reads TGTGCCATCGCCAGGGGGCCTAACTATGGCTACACCTTC. Residues: CAIARGPNYGYTF.

The chain employs TRBV2 and TRBJ1-5; D is perhaps TRBD1 (5 bases). Germline-derived CDR1 and CDR2 are SNHLY and FYNNEI. Trimming cost V 3 bases and J 0 bases, with 9 bases left between them. The CDR3 runs 15 residues. CDR3 sequence: CASSDPGSSNQPQHF. Here the CDR3 DNA reads TGTGCCAGCAGTGACCCAGGGAGTAGCAATCAGCCCCAGCATTTT.

CDR3: CASSQGRDQPQHF. CDR3 nucleotide sequence: TGTGCCAGTAGTCAGGGTAGGGATCAGCCCCAGCATTTT. V gene TRBV19 combines with J gene TRBJ1-5, with a weak D call TRBD1 (5 bases). Germline assignment: CDR1 LNHDA and CDR2 SQIVND (reference sequence). The CDR3 consists of 13 residues. Deletions cut 5 bases from V and 5 bases from J, with 10 bases between.

The gene calls are TRBV28 and TRBJ2-7; TRBD1 might be the D (6 bases). In germline, CDR1 is MDHEN, CDR2 SYDVKM. V was pared by 4 bases and J by 4 bases, with 23 bases between. The CDR3 consists of 17 residues. The CDR3 DNA reads TGTGCCAGCAGTTACCCTATCCTCTCAGGGGTTCGGTACGAGCAGTACTTC. It specifies CASSYPILSGVRYEQYF. Drawing the rest from reference TRBV28 and TRBJ2-7, the complete variable domain is DVKVTQSSRYLVKRTGEKVFLECVQDMDHENMFWYRQDPGLGLRLIYFSYDVKMKEKGDIPEGYSVSREKKERFSLILESASTNQTSMYLCASSYPILSGVRYEQYFGPGTRLTVT.

This chain joins TRBV18 and TRBJ2-6; possible D gene TRBD2, 5 bases. The germline CDR1 and CDR2 sequences are KGHSH and LQKENI. Trimming left V 1 base short and J 2 bases short, with 6 bases between. The CDR3 is made up of 15 amino acids. CDR3 amino acids: CASSPQTTGANVLTF. The CDR3 DNA reads TGTGCCAGCTCACCACAGACTACTGGGGCCAACGTCCTGACTTTC.

The V and J genes are TRBV9 and TRBJ2-5; 10 nucleotides agree with TRBD2. With V trimmed by 4 bases and J by 1 base, 4 bases remained unmatched. Germline CDR1 reads SGDLS; CDR2 reads YYNGEE. This CDR3 is 15 amino acids long. In DNA, the CDR3 is TGTGCCAGCAGCCCAAGCGGGGGGGCCCAAGAGACCCAGTACTTC. This gives the protein CASSPSGGAQETQYF. Filled out from reference TRBV9 and TRBJ2-5, the complete variable domain reads DSGVTQTPKHLITATGQRVTLRCSPRSGDLSVYWYQQSLDQGLQFLIQYYNGEERAKGNILERFSAQQFPDLHSELNLSSLELGDSALYFCASSPSGGAQETQYFGPGTRLLVL.

The chain carries TRBV6-6 and TRBJ1-5; 11 positions match TRBD1. The germline V gene has CDR1 MNHNY and CDR2 SVGAGI (reference sequence). J lost 3 bases, V lost 5 bases, and 12 bases had no gene match. This CDR3 is built from 18 residues. CDR3 loop: CASSPLPRTGGTNQPQHF. The CDR3 coding sequence is TGTGCCAGCAGTCCCCTCCCCAGGACAGGGGGCACCAATCAGCCCCAGCATTTT.

The V and J genes are TRBV5-1 and TRBJ1-1, with a tentative D call TRBD1 (6 bases). Germline V gives CDR1 SGHRS, CDR2 YFSETQ. The V end lost 6 bases, the J end lost 7 bases, and 16 bases lay between the germline ends. There are 13 residues in the CDR3. This CDR3 is CASTINGQLEAFF. DNA of the CDR3: TGCGCCAGCACCATAAACGGACAGCTTGAAGCTTTCTTT.

This sequence joins TRBV7-3 and TRBJ2-1; D is possibly TRBD2 (6 bases). The CDR3 is 15 amino acids. The V gene's germline CDR1 is SGHTA and CDR2 FQGTGA. Trimming shortened V by 3 bases and J by 2 bases, and 11 bases separated the two germline ends. The CDR3 loop reads CASSFSAGTYNEQFF. The CDR3 DNA is TGTGCCAGCAGCTTTTCGGCGGGGACCTACAATGAGCAGTTCTTC.

This clone was recorded only once. The J gene is TRBJ1-2, the V gene TRBV5-6, with D perhaps TRBD1 (5 bases). This CDR3 has 15 amino acids. From germline, CDR1 is SGHDT and CDR2 YYEEEE. The V gene lost 0 bases and the J gene lost 2 bases, with 11 bases spanning the gap. The CDR3 bases are TGTGCCAGCAGCTTGGTCGGCAGGGTAAACTATGGCTACACCTTC. Translating gives CASSLVGRVNYGYTF. The full variable domain, in which reference TRBV5-6 and TRBJ1-2 provide the parts outside the CDR3, is DAGVTQSPTHLIKTRGQQVTLRCSPKSGHDTVSWYQQALGQGPQFIFQYYEEEERQRGNFPDRFSGHQFPNYSSELNVNALLLGDSALYLCASSLVGRVNYGYTFGSGTRLTVV.

Only one count was recorded for this clone. As DNA, the CDR3 is TGTGCCAGCAGCCAAGGCATACCGGGACAAAACTATGGCTACACCTTC. The encoded protein is CASSQGIPGQNYGYTF. V is TRBV7-9 and J is TRBJ1-2; TRBD1 is a possible D gene (6 bases). V lost 5 bases to trimming and J lost 2 bases, with 18 bases between them. CDR3 length: 16 residues. Per the germline V gene, CDR1 is SEHNR and CDR2 is FQNEAQ (reference sequence).

The chain uses TRBV12-3 or TRBV12-4 and TRBJ2-4, with 8 bases matching TRBD1. V lost 6 bases, J lost 6 bases, and 4 bases stayed unmatched. The CDR3 is 13 residues long. The chain's CDR3 is CASRQGAVNIQYF. CDR3 nucleotide sequence: TGTGCCAGCAGGCAGGGGGCGGTAAACATTCAGTACTTC.

This clone has only one observation. The chain recombines TRBV7-2 with TRBJ2-2, with D perhaps given as TRBD1 or TRBD2 (6 bases each). Between the trimmed V and J ends, which lost 3 bases and 3 bases, there was a span of 14 bases. Looked up from germline, CDR1 is SGHTA and CDR2 is FQGNSA. The CDR3 totals 16 residues. The CDR3 here is CASSFQGGIDTGELFF. DNA of the CDR3: TGTGCCAGCAGCTTCCAAGGGGGGATAGACACCGGGGAGCTGTTTTTT. Full variable domain (rest looked up from reference TRBV7-2 and TRBJ2-2): GAGVSQSPSNKVTEKGKDVELRCDPISGHTALYWYRQSLGQGLEFLIYFQGNSAPDKSGLPSDRFSAERTGGSVSTLTIQRTQQEDSAVYLCASSFQGGIDTGELFFGEGSRLTVL.